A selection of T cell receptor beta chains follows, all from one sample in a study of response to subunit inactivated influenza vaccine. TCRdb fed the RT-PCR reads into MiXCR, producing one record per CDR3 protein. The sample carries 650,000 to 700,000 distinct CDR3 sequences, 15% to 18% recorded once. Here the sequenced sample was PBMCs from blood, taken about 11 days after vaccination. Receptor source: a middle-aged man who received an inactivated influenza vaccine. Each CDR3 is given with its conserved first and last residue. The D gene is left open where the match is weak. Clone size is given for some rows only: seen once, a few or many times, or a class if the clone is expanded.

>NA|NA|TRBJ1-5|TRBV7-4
TGTGCCAGCAGCTTGGAGGTAGGGCCACCCGATTGTAGCAATCAGCCCCAGCATTTT
CASSLEVGPPDCSNQPQHF
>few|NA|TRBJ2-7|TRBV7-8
TGTGCCAGCAGCAAAATCGGCGGCGGGACTTCCTACGAGCAGTACTTC
CASSKIGGGTSYEQYF
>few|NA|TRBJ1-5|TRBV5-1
TGCGCCAGCAGCTTGATGTCAGGCGATAGCAATCAGCCCCAGCATTTT
CASSLMSGDSNQPQHF
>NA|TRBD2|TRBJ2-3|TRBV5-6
TGTGCCAGCAGGGGACTAGCGAATACAGATACGCAGTATTTT
CASRGLANTDTQYF
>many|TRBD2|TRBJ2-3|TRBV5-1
TGCGCCAGCAGCACAGGACTAGCGGTGAGCACAGATACGCAGTATTTT
CASSTGLAVSTDTQYF
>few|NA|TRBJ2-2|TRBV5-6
TGTGCCAGCAGCTTGTCCATCTCCTCCTACACCGGGGAGCTGTTTTTT
CASSLSISSYTGELFF
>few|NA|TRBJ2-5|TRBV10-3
TGTGCCCCCGAAGCTTGGGTTAGCGTTGGACAAGAGACCCAGTACTTC
CAPEAWVSVGQETQYF
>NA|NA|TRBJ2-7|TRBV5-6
TGTGCCAGCAGCTTGGCATTCTACGGATACTACGAGCAGTACTTC
CASSLAFYGYYEQYF
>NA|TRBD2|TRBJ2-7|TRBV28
TGTGCCAGCAGCGAAGGGACTAGCGGGACTGGCGTCCTTTACGAGCAGTACTTC
CASSEGTSGTGVLYEQYF
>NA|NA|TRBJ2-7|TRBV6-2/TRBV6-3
TGTGCCAGCAGTTACTCCCCCCAGGGGACGAACTACGAGCAGTACTTC
CASSYSPQGTNYEQYF
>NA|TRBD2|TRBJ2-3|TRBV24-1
TGTGCCACCGGTCCGGGACTAGCGGGAACCACAGATACGCAGTATTTT
CATGPGLAGTTDTQYF
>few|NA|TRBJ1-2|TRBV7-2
TGTGCCAGCAGCTCGAGGAACTATGGCTACACCTTC
CASSSRNYGYTF
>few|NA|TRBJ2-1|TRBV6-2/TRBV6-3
TGTGCCAGCGGGGTTTACAATGAGCAGTTCTTC
CASGVYNEQFF
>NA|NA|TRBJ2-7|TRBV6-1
TGTGCCAGCAGTGAAACGGACTCCCCCGATTTCGACGAGCAGTACTTC
CASSETDSPDFDEQYF
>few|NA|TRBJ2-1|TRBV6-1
TGTGCCAGCAGTCCCGGCCGGGGAGGCAATGAGCAGTTCTTC
CASSPGRGGNEQFF
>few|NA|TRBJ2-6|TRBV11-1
TGTGCCAGCAGCGTGAAGATGTCAGGGGCCTACTCTGGGGCCAACGTCCTGACTTTC
CASSVKMSGAYSGANVLTF
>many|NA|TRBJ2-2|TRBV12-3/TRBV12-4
TGCGCCAGCAGTTCAGGGGCCGGGGAGCTGTTTTTT
CASSSGAGELFF
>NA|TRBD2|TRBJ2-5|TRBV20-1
TGCAGTGTTCTAGCGGGGGGACAAGAGACCCAGTACTTC
CSVLAGGQETQYF
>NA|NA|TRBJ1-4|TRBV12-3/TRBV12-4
TGTGCCAGCAGTACACAGGGTTGGATCGGAAAACTGTTTTTT
CASSTQGWIGKLFF
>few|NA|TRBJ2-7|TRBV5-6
TGTGCCACCACAGCTTGGGACACCTACGAGCAGTACTTC
CATTAWDTYEQYF
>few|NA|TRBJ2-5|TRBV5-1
TGCGCCAGCAGCTTGGATCCCGGGCAGGGGACCCAGTACTTC
CASSLDPGQGTQYF
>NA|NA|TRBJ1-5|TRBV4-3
TGCGCCAGCAGCCAAGATAACAGCTTACAGCCCCAGCATTTT
CASSQDNSLQPQHF
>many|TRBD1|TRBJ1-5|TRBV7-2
TGTGCCAGCAGCTTTACAGGGGTGAATCAGCCCCAGCATTTT
CASSFTGVNQPQHF
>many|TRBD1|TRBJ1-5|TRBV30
TGTGCCTGGAGTCGACAGGGGAATCAGCCCCAGCATTTT
CAWSRQGNQPQHF
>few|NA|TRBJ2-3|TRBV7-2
TGTGCCAGCAGCTCGAGGAATTACGGGTTGGATACGCAGTATTTT
CASSSRNYGLDTQYF
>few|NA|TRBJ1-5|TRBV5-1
TGCGCCAGCAGCCCAGACGGTCACTCTAATCAGCCCCAGCATTTT
CASSPDGHSNQPQHF
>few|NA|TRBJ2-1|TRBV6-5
TGTGCCAGCAGTTACAGAGGGGTCCATGAGCAGTTCTTC
CASSYRGVHEQFF
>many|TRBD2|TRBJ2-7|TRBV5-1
TGTGCCAGCAGTTCGGGACTAGCGGGAGAGCAGTACTTC
CASSSGLAGEQYF
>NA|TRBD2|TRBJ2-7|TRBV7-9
TGTGCCAGCAGCTTAGCGGGTAGCGGGCCCCCCTTCGGGCAGTACTTC
CASSLAGSGPPFGQYF
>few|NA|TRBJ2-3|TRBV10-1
TGCGCCAGCCGCGGGACCACAGATACGCAGTATTTT
CASRGTTDTQYF
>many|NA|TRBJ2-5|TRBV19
TGTGCCAGTAGTCAGGGATACCAAGAGACCCAGTACTTC
CASSQGYQETQYF
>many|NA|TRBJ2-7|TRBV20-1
TGCAGTGCCCTCTCCTACGAGCAGTACTTC
CSALSYEQYF
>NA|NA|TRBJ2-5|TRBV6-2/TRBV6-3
TGTGCCAGCAGTCCCCGACCGGAGACCCAGTACTTC
CASSPRPETQYF
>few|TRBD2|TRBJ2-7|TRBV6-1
TGTGCCAGCAGTAGGGGACTTAGCGGGCCCCGCGCCTACGAGCAGTACTTC
CASSRGLSGPRAYEQYF
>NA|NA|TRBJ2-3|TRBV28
TGTGCCAGCAGAATTAGAGGGAGAGATACGCAGTATTTT
CASRIRGRDTQYF
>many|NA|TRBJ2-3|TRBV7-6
TGTGCCAGCAGCTCCCGCCGCACAGATACGCAGTATTTT
CASSSRRTDTQYF